Each of the 5 T cell receptor beta chains below was sequenced from the same sample in a study of T cells expressing NK-cell markers. TCRdb reprocessed the 5' RACE reads and stores each CDR3 protein as one record, lacking DNA. Recorded for this sample: 500,000 or so distinct CDR3 sequences. Sequencing input: blood T cells: a sorted CD56 or NKG2C T cell subset, CD4+ or CD8+ T cells, or bulk PBMC T cells (not recorded which). Receptor source: a man between 18 and 29 years old in good health.

The gene calls are TRBV5-1 and TRBJ2-5; TCRdb calls TRBD1, which cannot be checked without DNA. Germline V gene lookup returns CDR1 SGHRS and CDR2 YFSETQ. There are 13 residues in the CDR3. The CDR3 protein is CASREDSYQTQYF.

The chain joins TRBV12-3 or TRBV12-4 to TRBJ1-4; TCRdb's D call, TRBD1, is unchecked because there is no DNA. This CDR3 has 11 residues. The CDR3 reads CASSVDRRLFF.

The V gene is TRBV12-3 or TRBV12-4, the J gene TRBJ2-1; TCRdb's D gene call, TRBD2, goes unchecked for lack of DNA. The CDR3 contains 14 residues. CDR3 residues: CASIGLAGLNEQFF.

The chain couples TRBV29-1 to TRBJ1-3. The germline gives CDR1 SQVTM, CDR2 ANQGSEA. The CDR3 extends over 12 amino acids. The CDR3 loop reads CSGLLSGNTIYF.

This sequence joins TRBV7-8 and TRBJ2-7; TCRdb lists TRBD2, though no DNA is available to test this call. This CDR3 contains 15 residues. The germline V gene has CDR1 SGHVS and CDR2 FQNEAQ. The CDR3 region is CASSPRLAVGYEQYF.